These 23 T cell receptor beta chains share one sample of origin, sequenced in a study of blood T cell repertoires in COVID-19. Libraries were prepared by immunoSEQ multiplex PCR; TCRdb keeps only in-frame clonotypes and omits some of them. The sample comprises 200,000 or so clones, 80% to 90% of which are singletons, and about 4% rests with the top ten. The sample comprised PBMCs or T cells enriched from blood (not recorded which). The receptors here all came from a woman between 40 and 55 years old with acute COVID-19.

This clone came up once. V usage is TRBV4-1 and J usage is TRBJ1-2, with D perhaps matching TRBD1 (5 bases). There are 14 residues in the CDR3. Trimming stripped 0 bases from V and 4 bases from J, with 9 bases between. The germline V gene encodes CDR1 MGHRA and CDR2 YSYEKL. The CDR3 here is CASSQELGAYGYTF. CDR3 nucleotide sequence: TGCGCCAGCAGCCAAGAGTTAGGGGCCTATGGCTACACCTTC.

The V and J genes are TRBV11-2 and TRBJ2-1, with D maybe TRBD1 (6 bases). The CDR3 runs 14 residues. Germline loops: CDR1 SGHAT, CDR2 FQNNGV. With 4 bases removed from V and 10 bases from J, the gap between germline ends came to 17 bases. CDR3 sequence reads: CASSSGLQGREQFF. The CDR3 DNA reads as TGTGCCAGCAGCTCAGGGCTACAGGGACGAGAGCAGTTCTTC.

This sequence joins TRBV12-3 or TRBV12-4 and TRBJ1-1, with unresolved D. This CDR3 has 12 residues. V lost 6 bases, J lost 10 bases, and 15 bases lay in between. The CDR3 nucleotides are TGTGCCAGCAGCCGCGCCGCGAGAGGAGCTTTCTTT. Amino acids: CASSRAARGAFF.

This clone was found once. The chain uses TRBV23-1 and TRBJ1-5, with D perhaps matching TRBD1 (6 bases). TRBV23-1 is classed as an ORF, of uncertain function. The CDR3 runs to 14 residues. The V gene lost 7 bases and the J gene lost 5 bases, with 15 bases spanning the gap. DNA of the CDR3: TGCGCCAGCACATCCACGGACAGTTATCAGCCCCAGCATTTT. Residues: CASTSTDSYQPQHF.

The chain joins TRBV4-1 to TRBJ2-3, with D hard to call. The CDR3 runs to 14 residues. Trimming took off 4 bases at V and 2 bases at J, with 10 bases between the two ends. CDR1 is MGHRA, CDR2 YSYEKL, per germline. CDR3 in amino acids: CASSPRVTTDTQYF. As DNA, the CDR3 is TGCGCCAGCAGCCCTCGGGTAACCACAGATACGCAGTATTTT.

This chain links TRBV29-1 with TRBJ2-3; possibly TRBD2 for D (5 bases). This CDR3 has 12 amino acids. Per the germline V gene, CDR1 is SQVTM and CDR2 is ANQGSEA. V lost 4 bases, J lost 3 bases, and 8 bases lay in between. CDR3 in DNA: TGCAGCGTTGTTCTAGCAACAGATACGCAGTATTTT. Amino acids: CSVVLATDTQYF.

The rearrangement joins TRBV2 to TRBJ1-2, with D tentatively TRBD1 (6 bases). CDR3 length equals 14 residues. V was shortened by 2 bases and J by 7 bases, with 14 bases between the two germline ends. CDR1 and CDR2 (germline): SNHLY, FYNNEI. CDR3 nucleotides: TGTGCCAGCAGTGAACCCGCAGGGGTTTTTGGCTACACCTTC. Protein: CASSEPAGVFGYTF. The complete variable domain, with remaining parts taken from reference TRBV2 and TRBJ1-2, reads EPEVTQTPSHQVTQMGQEVILRCVPISNHLYFYWYRQILGQKVEFLVSFYNNEISEKSEIFDDQFSVERPDGSNFTLKIRSTKLEDSAMYFCASSEPAGVFGYTFGSGTRLTVV.

The rearrangement uses TRBV14 and TRBJ1-3, with D unclear. Trimming pared 1 base from V and 0 bases from J, leaving 7 bases between. The germline V gene has CDR1 SGHDN and CDR2 FVKESK. The CDR3 runs 15 residues. The CDR3 loop reads CASSQGAVSGNTIYF. DNA of the CDR3: TGTGCCAGCAGCCAAGGTGCAGTCTCTGGAAACACCATATATTTT.

The genes are TRBV18 and TRBJ1-2; 7 nucleotides agree with TRBD1. The CDR3 spans 17 residues. Germline CDR1 and CDR2: KGHSH and LQKENI. V dropped 2 bases and J dropped 5; count of bases not matched to a gene: 14. For the CDR3, the DNA is TGTGCCAGCTCACCATTACGAAGCGAGGGGACAGAATATGGCTACACCTTC. Translation: CASSPLRSEGTEYGYTF.

The chain employs TRBV24-1 and TRBJ2-4; weak D call: TRBD1 (6 bases). The CDR3 has 15 residues. V lost 4 bases to trimming and J lost 3 bases, with 12 bases between them. The V gene's germline CDR1 is KGHDR and CDR2 SFDVKD. The DNA of the CDR3 is TGTGCCACCAGTGAGACAGGTAGCGACAAAAACATTCAGTACTTC. Protein product: CATSETGSDKNIQYF.

This clone turned up a few times. This chain connects TRBV29-1 to TRBJ1-2; 7 bases match TRBD1. Trimming cost V 6 bases and J 5 bases; bases outside gene matches: 15. Germline lookup yields CDR1 SQVTM and CDR2 ANQGSEA. This CDR3 has 15 residues. CDR3 DNA: TGCAGCGTGCCCAGACAGGGCCGGGGGGGGTATGGCTACACCTTC. Translating it yields CSVPRQGRGGYGYTF.

The chain employs TRBV11-2 and TRBJ1-1, with a tentative D call TRBD1 (5 bases). The germline V and J ends were trimmed by 1 base and 2 bases, with 11 bases remaining between them. This CDR3 spans 15 amino acids. Germline V lookup: CDR1 SGHAT, CDR2 FQNNGV. The CDR3 bases are TGTGCCAGCAGCTTAGGGAGGGGCTTTAACACTGAAGCTTTCTTT. Amino acids: CASSLGRGFNTEAFF.

The rearrangement uses TRBV19 and TRBJ1-1; D remains unclear. This CDR3 is built from 11 residues. Germline-derived CDR1 and CDR2 are LNHDA and SQIVND (reference sequence). The V end was cut by 3 bases, the J end by 8 bases, with 7 bases between. This CDR3 reads CASSIVTEAFF. The CDR3 DNA reads TGTGCCAGTAGTATTGTGACAGAAGCTTTCTTT.

This chain uses TRBV7-9 with TRBJ2-3; 8 bases match TRBD2. The CDR3 contains 17 residues. J was trimmed by 4 bases and V by 6 bases; bases with no gene match: 15. Per the germline V gene, CDR1 is SEHNR and CDR2 is FQNEAQ (reference sequence). The CDR3 region is CASRRTHSGAGADTQYF. The CDR3 coding sequence is TGTGCCAGCAGGCGGACCCATAGCGGGGCGGGCGCAGATACGCAGTATTTT.

CDR3 in DNA: TGTGCCAGCATTAGAGTAACAGGGGGTGATTCACCCCTCCACTTT. Its translation is CASIRVTGGDSPLHF. The rearrangement uses TRBV2 and TRBJ1-6; 8 bases are a match to TRBD1. Trimming took 7 bases from V and 8 from J; bases not matched to a gene: 10. This CDR3 is built from 15 residues. Germline CDR1 reads SNHLY; CDR2 reads FYNNEI.

The chain couples TRBV18 to TRBJ2-5; TRBD2 agrees at 12 bases. With V trimmed by 3 bases and J by 1 base, 6 bases remained unmatched. From germline, CDR1 is KGHSH and CDR2 LQKENI. The CDR3 length is 17 residues. The CDR3 coding sequence is TGTGCCAGCTCACCGAGGACTAGCGGGGTGATCCAAGAGACCCAGTACTTC. Residues: CASSPRTSGVIQETQYF.

This chain links TRBV6-5 with TRBJ1-1; possibly TRBD1 for D (6 bases). The V gene lost 8 bases and the J gene lost 1 base, with 14 bases spanning the gap. Germline CDR1 reads MNHEY; CDR2 reads SVGAGI. The CDR3 covers 14 residues. The CDR3 reads CASYTGGPNTEAFF. The CDR3 DNA is TGTGCCAGCTATACGGGGGGCCCGAACACTGAAGCTTTCTTT.

The V call is TRBV11-2, the J call TRBJ1-6; 7 nucleotides align to TRBD1. CDR1 and CDR2 from the germline V gene are SGHAT and FQNNGV. V dropped 5 bases and J dropped 8; count of bases not matched to a gene: 3. The CDR3 totals 13 residues. The CDR3 loop is CASSRQGYSPLHF. CDR3 nucleotides: TGTGCCAGCAGCCGACAGGGTTATTCACCCCTCCACTTT.

The chain couples TRBV7-2 to TRBJ2-7, with 8 positions matching TRBD1. Germline lookup yields CDR1 SGHTA and CDR2 FQGNSA. The CDR3 runs 14 residues. V shed 2 bases, J shed 6 bases, and the junction held 6 bases outside the gene matches. The CDR3 bases are TGTGCCAGCAGCTTATATGGGACAGGAAGCGAGCAGTACTTC. This sequence encodes CASSLYGTGSEQYF. The full variable domain, rest sourced from reference TRBV7-2 and TRBJ2-7, is GAGVSQSPSNKVTEKGKDVELRCDPISGHTALYWYRQSLGQGLEFLIYFQGNSAPDKSGLPSDRFSAERTGGSVSTLTIQRTQQEDSAVYLCASSLYGTGSEQYFGPGTRLTVT.

V usage is TRBV5-1 and J usage is TRBJ2-1, with a tentative D call TRBD1 (5 bases). The CDR3 sequence is 15 residues long. V was shortened by 2 bases and J by 8 bases, with 17 bases between the two germline ends. Germline lookup yields CDR1 SGHRS and CDR2 YFSETQ. The CDR3 nucleotides are TGCGCCAGCAGCTTTTCAGGGTCCGGCTGGTATGAGCAGTTCTTC. The encoded protein is CASSFSGSGWYEQFF.

The CDR3 DNA sequence: TGTGCCACCAGTGATTTGTGGTCAGGGGCGAACACCGGGGAGCTGTTTTTT. Translated: CATSDLWSGANTGELFF. The chain has TRBV24-1 and TRBJ2-2; TRBD1 might be the D (6 bases). Germline loops: CDR1 KGHDR, CDR2 SFDVKD. The CDR3 has 17 amino acids. V was trimmed by 0 bases and J by 0 bases, leaving 10 bases between them.

The V and J genes are TRBV3-1 (or the pseudogene TRBV3-2) and TRBJ1-2, with unresolved D. The CDR3 is made up of 13 amino acids. Trimming took off 0 bases at V and 8 bases at J, with 10 bases between the two ends. The V gene's germline CDR1 is LGHDT and CDR2 YNNKEL (reference sequence). CDR3 sequence (DNA): TGTGCCAGCAGCCAAGAACCCCGCGGGGGCTACACCTTC. It translates to CASSQEPRGGYTF.

The rearrangement uses TRBV6-2 or TRBV6-3 and TRBJ2-1; D perhaps matches TRBD2 (7 bases). Germline V gene sequence: CDR1 MNHEY, CDR2 SVGEGT. CDR3 length equals 13 residues. Trimming removed 6 bases from V and 9 bases from J, with 15 bases in between. The CDR3 loop is CASSQTGGAEQFF. The CDR3 nucleotides are TGTGCCAGCAGCCAAACGGGGGGCGCTGAGCAGTTCTTC.